The present T cell receptor (beta chain) was sequenced within a study of Tregs in tolerant kidney transplant recipients. Generated by immunoSEQ multiplex PCR, the TCRdb table keeps only in-frame clones and is missing some. Of 90,000 to 150,000 clones listed, 85% to 95% are singletons. The CDR3 has 15 residues. Germline V gene lookup returns CDR1 SGHRS and CDR2 YFSETQ. Between the trimmed V and J ends, which lost 6 bases and 2 bases, there was a span of 16 bases. On this clone itself: Its target is not known.

Unstimulated regulatory T cells (CD4+CD25+CD127-), CD4+CD25- non-regulatory cells, CD4 and CD8 cells were FACS-sorted from thawed PBMCs. Study results and limitations: Findings come from small patient numbers and require larger validation. The most relevant donor-specific Treg TCRbeta repertoire apparently came from expansion with activated donor B cells.

Source material: CD4+ T cells from blood. The source is a human donor in good health. This chain connects TRBV5-1 to TRBJ2-3, with a possible D match to TRBD2 (6 bases). This chain's CDR3 is CASTEGRLITDTQYF. CDR3 in DNA: TGCGCCAGCACCGAGGGGAGGCTAATCACAGATACGCAGTATTTT. Using reference TRBV5-1 and TRBJ2-3 for the parts outside the CDR3, the full variable domain is KAGVTQTPRYLIKTRGQQVTLSCSPISGHRSVSWYQQTPGQGLQFLFEYFSETQRNKGNFPGRFSGRQFSNSRSEMNVSTLELGDSALYLCASTEGRLITDTQYFGPGTRLTVL.